Detailed here is one T cell receptor beta chain. Original analysis: Reference gene primer amplification gave estimated nucleated cell counts. Sequenced by immunoSEQ multiplex PCR; TCRdb stores in-frame clones only, minus some. Clone size and V and J calls were adopted from that table, with D and trimming inferred from the DNA. The profile covers about 120,000 clones, with roughly 91% appearing a single time and 15% to 20% taken by the ten largest. The CDR3 is made up of 17 amino acids. The germline gives CDR1 SGHTA, CDR2 FQGTGA. Trimming stripped 2 bases from V and 6 bases from J, with 20 bases between. The sample originates from a study of blood T cell repertoires in COVID-19.

The sample consisted of peripheral blood. The clonotype comes from a human donor with acute or convalescent COVID-19. The donor label of this sample is uncertain. This chain uses TRBV7-3 with TRBJ2-1; TRBD2 might be the D (5 bases). DNA of the CDR3: TGTGCCAGCAGCTTATTGGGGTTGGCTAGCTCTAGCAATGAGCAGTTCTTC. Its translation: CASSLLGLASSSNEQFF.